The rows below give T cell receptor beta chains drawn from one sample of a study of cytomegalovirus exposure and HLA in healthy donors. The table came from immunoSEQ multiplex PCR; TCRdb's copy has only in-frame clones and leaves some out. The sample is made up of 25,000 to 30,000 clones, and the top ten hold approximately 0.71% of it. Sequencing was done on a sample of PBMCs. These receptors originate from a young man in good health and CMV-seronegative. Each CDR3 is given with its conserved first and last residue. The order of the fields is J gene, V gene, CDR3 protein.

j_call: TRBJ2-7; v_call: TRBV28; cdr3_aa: CASSSRLASYEQYF
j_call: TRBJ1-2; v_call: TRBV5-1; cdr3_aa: CASSLVASGVGYTF
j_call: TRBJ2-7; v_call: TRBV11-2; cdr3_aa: CASSQEDYEQYF
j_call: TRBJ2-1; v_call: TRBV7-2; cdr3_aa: CASTNYNEQFF
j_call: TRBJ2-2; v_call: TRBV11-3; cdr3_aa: CASSLGTSGSDTGELFF
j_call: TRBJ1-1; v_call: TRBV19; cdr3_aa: CASSTNPGQRNTEAFF
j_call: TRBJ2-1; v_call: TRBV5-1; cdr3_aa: CASSGSRTGDAEQFF
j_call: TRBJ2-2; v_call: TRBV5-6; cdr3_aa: CASSLLAGGGTGELFF
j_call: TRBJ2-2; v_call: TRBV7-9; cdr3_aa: CASSLESSGRANTGELFF
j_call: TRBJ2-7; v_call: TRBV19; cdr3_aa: CASSVDSQSSYEQYF
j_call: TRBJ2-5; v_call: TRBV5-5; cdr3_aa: CASLIDRQGETQYF
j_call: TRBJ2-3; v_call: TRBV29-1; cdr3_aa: CSVGALSGRSTDTQYF
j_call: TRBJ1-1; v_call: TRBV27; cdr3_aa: CASSLSRGGISEAFF
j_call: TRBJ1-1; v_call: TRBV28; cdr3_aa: CASSSDRSPEAFF
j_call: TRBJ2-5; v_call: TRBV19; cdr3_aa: CASNTRGRETQYF
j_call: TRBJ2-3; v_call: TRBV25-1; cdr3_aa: CASSELVTNTDTQYF
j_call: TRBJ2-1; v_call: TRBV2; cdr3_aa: CASSEAASGGVNEQFF
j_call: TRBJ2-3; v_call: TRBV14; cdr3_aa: CASSYLAGSTDTQYF
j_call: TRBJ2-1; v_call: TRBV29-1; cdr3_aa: CSVSGSSSYNEQFF
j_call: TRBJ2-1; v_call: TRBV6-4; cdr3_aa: CASRPTSLTQGSSYNEQFF
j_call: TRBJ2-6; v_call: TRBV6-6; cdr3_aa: CASRRQGSSGANVLTF
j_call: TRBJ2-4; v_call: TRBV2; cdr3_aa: CASSEGRGGNIQYF
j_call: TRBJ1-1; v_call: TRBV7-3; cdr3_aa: CASSLHGQGGFNTEAFF
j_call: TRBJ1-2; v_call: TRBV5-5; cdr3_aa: CASSLSRQSYGYTF
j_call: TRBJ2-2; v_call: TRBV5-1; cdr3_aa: CASSLEGGKPSTGELFF
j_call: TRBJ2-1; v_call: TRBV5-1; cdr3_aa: CASSLGLAGGPDEQFF
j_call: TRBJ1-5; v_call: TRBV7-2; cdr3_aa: CASKFEPQGAQPQHF
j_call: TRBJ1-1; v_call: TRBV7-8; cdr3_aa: CASSLAQGGRTEAFF
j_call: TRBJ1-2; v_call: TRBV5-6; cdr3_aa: CASSLGDRGNYGYTF
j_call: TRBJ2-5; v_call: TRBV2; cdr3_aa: CAILGGETQYF
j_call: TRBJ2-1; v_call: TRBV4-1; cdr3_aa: CASSHLGLAQDDEQFF
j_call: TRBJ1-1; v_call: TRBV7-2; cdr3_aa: CASSQTGMNTEAFF
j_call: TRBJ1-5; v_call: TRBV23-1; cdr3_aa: CASSLLVRGNQPQHF
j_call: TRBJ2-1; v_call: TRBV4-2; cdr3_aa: CASSQDSVGGADEQFF
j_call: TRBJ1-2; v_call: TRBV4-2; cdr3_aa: CASSQGTGWEFLGYTF
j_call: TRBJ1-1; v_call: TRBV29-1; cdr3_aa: CSVAGQGVEAFF
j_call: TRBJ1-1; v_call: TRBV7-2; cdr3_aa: CASSPRQGGVEDTEAFF
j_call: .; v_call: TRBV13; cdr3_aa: CASSQRDRAGYEQYF
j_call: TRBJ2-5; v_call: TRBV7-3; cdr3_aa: CASSPGTGGETQYF
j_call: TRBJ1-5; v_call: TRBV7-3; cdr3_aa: CASSPTGTPYSNQPQHF
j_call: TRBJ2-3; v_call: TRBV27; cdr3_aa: CASSYGLARTDTQYF
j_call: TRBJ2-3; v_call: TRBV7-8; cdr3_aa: CASSLRTGSTDTQYF
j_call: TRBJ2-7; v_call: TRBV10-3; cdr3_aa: CAIRRDTGYEQYF
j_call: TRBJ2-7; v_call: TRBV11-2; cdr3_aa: CASSLEAGTTMEQYF
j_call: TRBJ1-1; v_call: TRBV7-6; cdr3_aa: CASSLADNTNTEAFF
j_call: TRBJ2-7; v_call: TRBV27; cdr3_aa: CASSFHAGPQYF
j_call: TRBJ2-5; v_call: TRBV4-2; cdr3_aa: CASSQDPGSARTQYF
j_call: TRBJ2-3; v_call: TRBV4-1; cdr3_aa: CASSQLLAKNSTDTQYF
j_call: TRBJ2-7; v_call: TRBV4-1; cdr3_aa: CASSPLHLTKITDEQYF
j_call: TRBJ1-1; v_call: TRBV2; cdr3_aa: CASTRNTEAFF
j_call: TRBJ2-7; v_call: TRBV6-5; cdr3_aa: CASSYSGTGGYEQYF
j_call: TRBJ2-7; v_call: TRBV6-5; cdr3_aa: CASRERLGWDEQYF
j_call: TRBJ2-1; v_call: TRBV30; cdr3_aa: CAWSVVSGIEQFF
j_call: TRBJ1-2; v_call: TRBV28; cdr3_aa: CASTTGGRHYGYTF